This paragraph covers one TCR beta chain sequence. This sample is part of a study of T cell responses to AZD1222 COVID-19 vaccine. Germline CDR1 MNHEY, CDR2 SMNVEV (reference sequence). The CDR3 has 14 residues. The germline V and J ends were trimmed by 0 bases and 5 bases, with 10 bases remaining between them. Using immunoSEQ multiplex PCR, the repertoire was profiled, and TCRdb retains in-frame clones only, with some absent. The sample lists about 130,000 clones; nearly 95% were seen once. The receptor's source is an adult in good health. The sequencing here drew on peripheral blood, taken on day 0 of AZD1222 vaccination. The chain has TRBV27 and TRBJ2-5, with D hard to call. The CDR3 protein is CASSLSFVAETQYF. As DNA, the CDR3 is TGTGCCAGCAGTTTATCTTTTGTTGCGGAGACCCAGTACTTC.